This TCR beta chain was identified in a study of TIL therapy for anti-PD-1-resistant metastatic lung cancer. This was the immunoSEQ v3 assay. Produced via immunoSEQ multiplex PCR; TCRdb's table is partial and in-frame only. Here the sample spans 45,000 to 60,000 clones, 55% to 75% being singletons. Trimming took 0 bases from V and 2 from J, leaving 8 bases between them. The CDR3 is made up of 15 amino acids. CDR1 is SGHTA, CDR2 FQGNSA, per germline. Time point indicated: pre-treatment sample, taken before nivolumab and TIL therapy. Most excised metastases sampled were pleural nodules or supraclavicular lymph nodes. Enrollment ran from October 2017 to early 2020.

The receptor was isolated from a person aged 25 to 85 with non-small cell lung cancer. The specimen comprised tumor tissue, sampled at baseline. The chain uses TRBV7-2 and TRBJ2-1, with D perhaps TRBD2 (6 bases). CDR3 sequence reads: CASSLASGAYNEQFF. The CDR3 region has the DNA TGTGCCAGCAGCTTAGCGTCGGGAGCCTACAATGAGCAGTTCTTC.